This TCR beta chain was sequenced during a study of response to subunit inactivated influenza vaccine. TCRdb called the RT-PCR reads again in MiXCR, with one record for every CDR3 protein. Of around 760,000 distinct CDR3 sequences listed, 14% are singletons. Whole-study results and caveats: Authors suggested few new T cells are recruited by each seasonal influenza vaccination.

Germline V gives CDR1 MDHEN, CDR2 SYDVKM. V was clipped by 3 bases and J by 4 bases, with 13 bases between them. This CDR3 region has 16 residues. With respect to this clonotype: Its target is not known.

The genes are TRBV28 and TRBJ1-6; unclear D gene. The source of this sequence is a man aged 50-60 years who received an inactivated influenza vaccine. This sample comprised PBMCs from blood, obtained roughly 15 days before vaccination. This CDR3 is CASSFPSHGYNSPLHF. In nucleotides, the CDR3 is TGTGCCAGCAGTTTCCCTTCCCACGGTTATAATTCACCCCTCCACTTT.